These T cell receptor beta chains were read from a single sample in a study of cytomegalovirus exposure and HLA in healthy donors. Produced via immunoSEQ multiplex PCR; TCRdb's table is partial and in-frame only. The data show 85,000 to 130,000 clones, about nine tenths seen once. Sequencing input: PBMCs. The receptors originated from a woman between 18 and 30 years old in good health and CMV-seropositive. CDR3s include the opening cysteine and the closing phenylalanine or tryptophan. Each record gives: D gene, clone size, J gene, V gene, CDR3 protein, CDR3 DNA. D genes are given only for firm matches. The listing skips clone size in some rows; elsewhere it reads once, few, many or a size class.

D gene: .
clone size: .
J gene: TRBJ1-2
V gene: TRBV25-1
CDR3 protein: CASSDPGLYGYTF
CDR3 DNA: TGTGCCAGCAGTGATCCCGGACTTTATGGCTACACCTTC

D gene: TRBD2
clone size: .
J gene: TRBJ2-2
V gene: TRBV10-3
CDR3 protein: CAIRDSGTSGELFF
CDR3 DNA: TGTGCCATCCGAGATAGCGGGACGTCCGGGGAGCTGTTTTTT

D gene: .
clone size: .
J gene: TRBJ2-1
V gene: TRBV25-1
CDR3 protein: CASRTAPGEQFF
CDR3 DNA: TGTGCCAGCAGAACTGCTCCCGGTGAGCAGTTCTTC

D gene: .
clone size: once
J gene: TRBJ1-1
V gene: TRBV6-1
CDR3 protein: CASSEGENTEAFF
CDR3 DNA: TGTGCCAGCAGTGAAGGCGAGAACACTGAAGCTTTCTTT

D gene: .
clone size: once
J gene: TRBJ1-5
V gene: TRBV7-8
CDR3 protein: CASSLDEGWNQPQHF
CDR3 DNA: TGTGCCAGCAGCTTAGATGAGGGCTGGAATCAGCCCCAGCATTTT

D gene: TRBD1
clone size: once
J gene: TRBJ1-2
V gene: TRBV6-5
CDR3 protein: CASRKDRVNGYTF
CDR3 DNA: TGTGCCAGCAGGAAGGACAGGGTAAATGGCTACACCTTC

D gene: .
clone size: .
J gene: TRBJ1-5
V gene: TRBV7-2
CDR3 protein: CASSQTGGNQPQHF
CDR3 DNA: TGTGCCAGCAGCCAGACCGGGGGAAACCAGCCCCAGCATTTT

D gene: TRBD1
clone size: once
J gene: TRBJ1-4
V gene: TRBV5-6
CDR3 protein: CASSLTAGGQGEEKLFF
CDR3 DNA: TGTGCCAGCAGCTTGACGGCGGGCGGACAGGGGGAGGAAAAACTGTTTTTT

D gene: TRBD1
clone size: few
J gene: TRBJ2-2
V gene: TRBV18
CDR3 protein: CASSSLTGALAGELFF
CDR3 DNA: TGTGCCAGCTCATCATTAACAGGGGCCCTCGCCGGGGAGCTGTTTTTT

D gene: .
clone size: .
J gene: TRBJ2-5
V gene: TRBV2
CDR3 protein: CASSYRVMVQETQYF
CDR3 DNA: TGTGCCAGCAGTTACAGGGTAATGGTTCAAGAGACCCAGTACTTC

D gene: TRBD2
clone size: .
J gene: TRBJ2-7
V gene: TRBV6-5
CDR3 protein: CASSSEGLAGDEQYF
CDR3 DNA: TGTGCCAGCAGTTCCGAGGGGCTAGCGGGGGACGAGCAGTACTTC

D gene: TRBD1
clone size: .
J gene: TRBJ1-2
V gene: TRBV5-8
CDR3 protein: CASSLGTGVIGYTF
CDR3 DNA: TGTGCCAGCAGCTTGGGGACAGGGGTTATAGGCTACACCTTC

D gene: .
clone size: few
J gene: TRBJ1-6
V gene: TRBV27
CDR3 protein: CASRTRDNSPLHF
CDR3 DNA: TGTGCCAGTCGGACAAGGGATAATTCACCCCTCCACTTT

D gene: .
clone size: once
J gene: TRBJ1-6
V gene: TRBV7-2
CDR3 protein: CASSLDSFRGDSPLHF
CDR3 DNA: TGTGCCAGCAGCTTAGATTCCTTTAGGGGTGACTCACCCCTCCACTTT

D gene: .
clone size: .
J gene: TRBJ2-5
V gene: TRBV5-4
CDR3 protein: CASSLARRQETQYF
CDR3 DNA: TGTGCCAGCAGCTTGGCTCGTAGACAAGAGACCCAGTACTTC

D gene: .
clone size: .
J gene: TRBJ1-1
V gene: TRBV6-5
CDR3 protein: CASSSRGGYTEAFF
CDR3 DNA: TGTGCCAGCAGTTCCCGTGGAGGTTACACTGAAGCTTTCTTT

D gene: TRBD1
clone size: few
J gene: TRBJ2-2
V gene: TRBV19
CDR3 protein: CANGTGGFVGELFF
CDR3 DNA: TGTGCCAATGGGACAGGGGGCTTTGTCGGGGAGCTGTTTTTT

D gene: TRBD1
clone size: .
J gene: TRBJ1-5
V gene: TRBV28
CDR3 protein: CASRGDSGLGPQHF
CDR3 DNA: TGTGCCAGCAGGGGGGACAGTGGATTGGGGCCCCAGCATTTT

D gene: .
clone size: once
J gene: TRBJ2-2
V gene: TRBV9
CDR3 protein: CASSLLVTGELFF
CDR3 DNA: TGTGCCAGCAGTTTACTGGTGACCGGGGAGCTGTTTTTT

D gene: .
clone size: .
J gene: TRBJ1-2
V gene: TRBV7-9
CDR3 protein: CASSLGREDGYTF
CDR3 DNA: TGTGCCAGCAGCTTAGGGAGGGAGGATGGCTACACCTTC

D gene: .
clone size: .
J gene: TRBJ2-5
V gene: TRBV7-6
CDR3 protein: CASSLRGNEQETQYF
CDR3 DNA: TGTGCCAGCAGCTTACGAGGGAATGAGCAAGAGACCCAGTACTTC

D gene: .
clone size: .
J gene: TRBJ1-2
V gene: TRBV19
CDR3 protein: CATAGTNGYTF
CDR3 DNA: TGTGCCACCGCCGGGACAAATGGCTACACCTTC

D gene: TRBD1
clone size: .
J gene: TRBJ2-7
V gene: TRBV6-5
CDR3 protein: CASSFSDRAEQYF
CDR3 DNA: TGTGCCAGCAGTTTTTCGGACAGGGCCGAGCAGTACTTC

D gene: TRBD1
clone size: .
J gene: TRBJ1-6
V gene: TRBV2
CDR3 protein: CASSGLRTGNSPLHF
CDR3 DNA: TGTGCCAGCAGTGGTCTTCGGACAGGGAATTCACCCCTCCACTTT

D gene: .
clone size: .
J gene: TRBJ2-5
V gene: TRBV19
CDR3 protein: CASSPAGQPRGETQYF
CDR3 DNA: TGTGCCAGTAGCCCCGCCGGACAGCCCAGAGGGGAGACCCAGTACTTC

D gene: TRBD1
clone size: .
J gene: TRBJ1-6
V gene: TRBV5-1
CDR3 protein: CASSLAGQGNSPLHF
CDR3 DNA: TGCGCCAGCAGCTTGGCGGGACAGGGGAATTCACCCCTCCACTTT

D gene: TRBD2
clone size: .
J gene: TRBJ2-3
V gene: TRBV5-4
CDR3 protein: CASSVGEGLLRSNTQYF
CDR3 DNA: TGTGCCAGCAGCGTGGGGGAGGGACTACTTAGAAGTAATACGCAGTATTTT

D gene: .
clone size: .
J gene: TRBJ2-5
V gene: TRBV5-6
CDR3 protein: CASSLALGTETQYF
CDR3 DNA: TGTGCCAGCAGCTTGGCCTTAGGGACTGAGACCCAGTACTTC

D gene: TRBD1
clone size: .
J gene: TRBJ1-1
V gene: TRBV6-5
CDR3 protein: CASRPTGIPTEAFF
CDR3 DNA: TGTGCCAGCAGGCCGACAGGGATTCCCACTGAAGCTTTCTTT

D gene: .
clone size: .
J gene: TRBJ2-3
V gene: TRBV7-9
CDR3 protein: CASSLVAAAGDTQYF
CDR3 DNA: TGTGCCAGCAGCTTAGTGGCGGCAGCGGGAGATACGCAGTATTTT

D gene: .
clone size: .
J gene: TRBJ1-1
V gene: TRBV11-1
CDR3 protein: CASSNTGREAFF
CDR3 DNA: TGTGCCAGCAGCAACACGGGTCGTGAAGCTTTCTTT

D gene: TRBD1
clone size: .
J gene: TRBJ1-6
V gene: TRBV13
CDR3 protein: CASSSGTGSRGGNSPLHF
CDR3 DNA: TGTGCCAGCAGCTCGGGGACAGGGAGTCGTGGAGGTAATTCACCCCTCCACTTT

D gene: TRBD1
clone size: once
J gene: TRBJ1-6
V gene: TRBV27
CDR3 protein: CASSFAGQGNSPLHF
CDR3 DNA: TGTGCCAGCAGTTTCGCGGGACAGGGCAATTCACCCCTCCACTTT

D gene: TRBD2
clone size: .
J gene: TRBJ2-1
V gene: TRBV27
CDR3 protein: CASSLLRTLAGGEEQFF
CDR3 DNA: TGTGCCAGCAGTTTATTAAGGACTTTAGCGGGGGGCGAGGAGCAGTTCTTC

D gene: .
clone size: few
J gene: TRBJ2-1
V gene: TRBV10-2
CDR3 protein: CASSVGGVAGEQFF
CDR3 DNA: TGCGCCAGCAGTGTTGGAGGAGTAGCTGGTGAGCAGTTCTTC

D gene: .
clone size: .
J gene: TRBJ2-2
V gene: TRBV19
CDR3 protein: CASMAGWSTGELFF
CDR3 DNA: TGTGCCAGTATGGCGGGGTGGAGTACCGGGGAGCTGTTTTTT

D gene: .
clone size: .
J gene: TRBJ1-2
V gene: TRBV6-5
CDR3 protein: CASSYQGNSGYGYTF
CDR3 DNA: TGTGCCAGCAGTTACCAGGGAAATTCGGGCTATGGCTACACCTTC

D gene: .
clone size: .
J gene: TRBJ2-5
V gene: TRBV27
CDR3 protein: CASSSRDTRETQYF
CDR3 DNA: TGTGCCAGCAGTTCCCGGGACACCAGAGAGACCCAGTACTTC

D gene: TRBD1
clone size: .
J gene: TRBJ1-2
V gene: TRBV28
CDR3 protein: CASLPGQGYGYTF
CDR3 DNA: TGTGCCAGCCTCCCGGGACAGGGCTATGGCTACACCTTC

D gene: .
clone size: few
J gene: TRBJ2-3
V gene: TRBV13
CDR3 protein: CASSSTGLSPDTQYF
CDR3 DNA: TGTGCCAGCAGCTCCACAGGGTTAAGTCCAGATACGCAGTATTTT

D gene: TRBD1
clone size: .
J gene: TRBJ1-1
V gene: TRBV7-9
CDR3 protein: CASSSLRTGAAFF
CDR3 DNA: TGTGCCAGCAGCTCACTCAGGACAGGGGCGGCTTTCTTT

D gene: .
clone size: .
J gene: TRBJ2-2
V gene: TRBV7-6
CDR3 protein: CASSLEYPGSNTGELFF
CDR3 DNA: TGTGCCAGCAGCTTAGAATATCCCGGGTCGAACACCGGGGAGCTGTTTTTT

D gene: TRBD1
clone size: .
J gene: TRBJ2-3
V gene: TRBV6-4
CDR3 protein: CASSETGDGTDTQYF
CDR3 DNA: TGTGCCAGCAGTGAGACAGGGGACGGCACAGATACGCAGTATTTT

D gene: .
clone size: .
J gene: TRBJ1-5
V gene: TRBV7-2
CDR3 protein: CASSLQYGWDQPQHF
CDR3 DNA: TGTGCCAGCAGCTTACAGTACGGGTGGGATCAGCCCCAGCATTTT

D gene: TRBD1
clone size: .
J gene: TRBJ1-6
V gene: TRBV5-4
CDR3 protein: CASSPARGPSPLHF
CDR3 DNA: TGTGCCAGCAGCCCTGCCAGGGGGCCTTCACCCCTCCACTTT

D gene: .
clone size: once
J gene: TRBJ2-5
V gene: TRBV7-6
CDR3 protein: CASSLRAEQYF
CDR3 DNA: TGTGCCAGCAGCCTGAGGGCGGAGCAGTACTTC

D gene: .
clone size: .
J gene: TRBJ1-1
V gene: TRBV7-2
CDR3 protein: CASSSVGRVMNTEAFF
CDR3 DNA: TGTGCCAGCAGCTCTGTCGGGCGGGTCATGAACACTGAAGCTTTCTTT

D gene: .
clone size: .
J gene: TRBJ2-7
V gene: TRBV27
CDR3 protein: CASSLSGGPYEQYF
CDR3 DNA: TGTGCCAGCAGTTTATCGGGGGGGCCATACGAGCAGTACTTC

D gene: TRBD1
clone size: .
J gene: TRBJ1-4
V gene: TRBV28
CDR3 protein: CASSLMDRGSVIDEKLFF
CDR3 DNA: TGTGCCAGCAGTTTAATGGACAGGGGAAGTGTAATAGATGAAAAACTGTTTTTT

D gene: .
clone size: .
J gene: TRBJ2-3
V gene: TRBV28
CDR3 protein: CASRLLLRDTQYF
CDR3 DNA: TGTGCCAGTCGACTTCTTCTAAGAGATACGCAGTATTTT

D gene: .
clone size: .
J gene: TRBJ2-1
V gene: TRBV19
CDR3 protein: CASSLKDSFNEQFF
CDR3 DNA: TGTGCCAGTAGTCTCAAGGACTCGTTCAATGAGCAGTTCTTC

D gene: TRBD1
clone size: .
J gene: TRBJ1-1
V gene: TRBV2
CDR3 protein: CARRGRVTTEAFF
CDR3 DNA: TGTGCCAGGAGGGGGCGCGTTACCACTGAAGCTTTCTTT

D gene: TRBD1
clone size: .
J gene: TRBJ2-1
V gene: TRBV28
CDR3 protein: CACRQGALQLSYNEQFF
CDR3 DNA: TGTGCCTGCAGACAGGGGGCCCTGCAACTGTCCTACAATGAGCAGTTCTTC